Sequencing of this T cell receptor beta chain was carried out in a study of Ad26.COV2.S vaccination and SARS-CoV-2 variants. Notes on the study in general: Substantial post-vaccination breadth of spike-specific CD8+ and CD4+ T cell responses was reported.

Treatment here: roughly 20 received Ad26.COV2.S at low or high dose, single or two shots; about 5 received placebo; per-sample allocation not given. The samples date from day 63 after the first vaccine or placebo injection. Ad26 vector vaccine expressed Wuhan-strain SARS-CoV-2 spike. Remarks on this clone: The target antigen is unknown.

The germline CDR1 and CDR2 sequences are MNHEY and SMNVEV (reference sequence). V lost 0 bases and J lost 3, with 11 bases in between. The CDR3 has 15 amino acids. Clones were read by immunoSEQ multiplex PCR, and TCRdb kept only the in-frame ones, dropping some. This sample has over 200,000 clones, with roughly 90% found just once. The receptor was derived from a person aged 18-60 years who received the Ad26.COV2.S COVID-19 vaccine or a placebo. The sample in question was peripheral blood, obtained in a trial of Ad26.COV2.S vaccine versus placebo. The V gene is TRBV27, the J gene TRBJ2-5; TRBD1 might be the D (6 bases). CDR3 amino acids: CASSLSSGAEETQYF. The CDR3 nucleotides read TGTGCCAGCAGTTTATCGTCAGGGGCCGAAGAGACCCAGTACTTC.